The rows below give T cell receptor beta chains drawn from one sample of a study of graft-versus-host responses after intestinal transplantation. Method: immunoSEQ multiplex PCR; TCRdb's copy keeps in-frame clones and lacks some. In the table there are more than 85,000 clones, about 94% of which are singletons. These receptors' antigens are unknown. The sequenced sample was unstimulated CD8+ T cells sorted from spleen or lymph node cells, obtained before intestinal transplant. The receptors stem from a human donor who received an intestinal transplant. Both conserved end residues are part of each CDR3.

TRBJ2-2	TRBV6-1	CASRPSASGSRELFF
TRBJ2-7	TRBV5-6	CASSSGTGSTREQYF
TRBJ2-1	TRBV27	CASSSPTASSYNEQFF
TRBJ1-2	TRBV28	CASSSPEGTRANYGYTF
TRBJ2-1	TRBV7-9	CASSSVYGGRNNEQFF
TRBJ2-7	TRBV11-2	CASSLGWGNSYEQYF
TRBJ1-5	TRBV6-5	CASSFRDQPQHF
TRBJ2-7	TRBV27	CASSFQQGYEQYF
TRBJ1-2	TRBV30	CAFTGTPWGGYTF
TRBJ2-5	TRBV7-2	CASSLTQTGAQETQYF
TRBJ2-4	TRBV27	CASSLSRGLGNIQYF
TRBJ1-4	TRBV7-6	CASSLDPRNEKLFF
TRBJ1-1	TRBV12-5	CASGSTQGVHPDTEAFF
TRBJ2-7	TRBV7-3	CASSLLAGDSYEQYF
TRBJ2-2	TRBV27	CAATSGMNTGELFF
TRBJ2-1	TRBV6-1	CASSVLQGYNEQFF
TRBJ2-7	TRBV28	CATRDRGLLPNF
TRBJ1-2	TRBV19	CASSSGIAGYTF
TRBJ1-2	TRBV19	CASTQADDGYTF
TRBJ1-5	TRBV7-8	CASSPSPWASEPQHF
TRBJ2-1	TRBV4-1	CASSPRERGHNNEQFF
TRBJ1-5	TRBV27	CASSREGNQPQHF
TRBJ2-2	TRBV9	CASSSPIGELFF
TRBJ2-7	TRBV7-9	CASSSAERQYF
TRBJ2-7	TRBV5-6	CASSPRVTGNEQYF
TRBJ2-5	TRBV4-2	CASSPSRAGEETQYF
TRBJ1-1	TRBV5-4	CASSSPPGTEAFF
TRBJ2-3	TRBV7-8	CASSLARWDTQYF
TRBJ1-2	TRBV19	CASSRSGVSEGYTF
TRBJ2-1	TRBV29-1	CSVEPRFTNEQFF
TRBJ2-3	TRBV7-9	CASSPGGTAGDTQYF
TRBJ1-1	TRBV6-5	CASSYSAATEAFF
TRBJ2-1	TRBV7-8	CASSFGQGANNEQFF
.	TRBV28	CASSRTGMPYEQYF
TRBJ2-4	TRBV14	CASSQGQLAKNIQYF
TRBJ2-7	TRBV30	CAWGPAAGSSYEQYF
TRBJ2-1	TRBV27	CASSPGQGGYNEQFF
TRBJ1-2	TRBV6-1	CASSGEGNRGGDGYTF
TRBJ2-6	TRBV6-4	CASSGGWGVGANVLTF
TRBJ2-6	TRBV25-1	CASERVSGANVLTF
TRBJ2-7	TRBV9	CASSATGGAYEQYF
TRBJ2-6	TRBV4-1	CASSQEAGLGNEANVLTF
TRBJ2-3	TRBV27	CASSERRDTQYF
TRBJ2-7	TRBV5-1	CASSSPLFSYEQYF
TRBJ1-4	TRBV30	CAWSSKGARDEKLFF
TRBJ2-1	TRBV25-1	CASSLGLEGSYNEQFF
TRBJ2-5	TRBV30	CAWRDPRGGMRETQYF
TRBJ1-5	TRBV4-1	CASSQDSNQPQHF
TRBJ2-1	TRBV7-9	CASSLVSLADNEQFF
TRBJ2-1	TRBV6-5	CASSYSFSGRGSEQFF
TRBJ2-7	TRBV7-9	CASKAWDRPYEQYF
TRBJ1-5	TRBV15	CATSRDLGAHQPQHF
TRBJ1-2	TRBV7-6	CASSFRPDYGYTF
TRBJ2-7	TRBV7-9	CASRPPTGAKSEQYF
TRBJ2-7	TRBV27	CASSFTSSYEQYF
TRBJ2-5	TRBV9	CASSGTRSGRSETQYF
TRBJ2-1	TRBV6-5	CASSQRTSKFNEQFF
TRBJ2-7	TRBV5-1	CASSLESGTYEQYF
TRBJ1-1	TRBV4-1	CASSLKSRNTEAFF
TRBJ1-2	TRBV29-1	CSVEDPQEVGYGYTF